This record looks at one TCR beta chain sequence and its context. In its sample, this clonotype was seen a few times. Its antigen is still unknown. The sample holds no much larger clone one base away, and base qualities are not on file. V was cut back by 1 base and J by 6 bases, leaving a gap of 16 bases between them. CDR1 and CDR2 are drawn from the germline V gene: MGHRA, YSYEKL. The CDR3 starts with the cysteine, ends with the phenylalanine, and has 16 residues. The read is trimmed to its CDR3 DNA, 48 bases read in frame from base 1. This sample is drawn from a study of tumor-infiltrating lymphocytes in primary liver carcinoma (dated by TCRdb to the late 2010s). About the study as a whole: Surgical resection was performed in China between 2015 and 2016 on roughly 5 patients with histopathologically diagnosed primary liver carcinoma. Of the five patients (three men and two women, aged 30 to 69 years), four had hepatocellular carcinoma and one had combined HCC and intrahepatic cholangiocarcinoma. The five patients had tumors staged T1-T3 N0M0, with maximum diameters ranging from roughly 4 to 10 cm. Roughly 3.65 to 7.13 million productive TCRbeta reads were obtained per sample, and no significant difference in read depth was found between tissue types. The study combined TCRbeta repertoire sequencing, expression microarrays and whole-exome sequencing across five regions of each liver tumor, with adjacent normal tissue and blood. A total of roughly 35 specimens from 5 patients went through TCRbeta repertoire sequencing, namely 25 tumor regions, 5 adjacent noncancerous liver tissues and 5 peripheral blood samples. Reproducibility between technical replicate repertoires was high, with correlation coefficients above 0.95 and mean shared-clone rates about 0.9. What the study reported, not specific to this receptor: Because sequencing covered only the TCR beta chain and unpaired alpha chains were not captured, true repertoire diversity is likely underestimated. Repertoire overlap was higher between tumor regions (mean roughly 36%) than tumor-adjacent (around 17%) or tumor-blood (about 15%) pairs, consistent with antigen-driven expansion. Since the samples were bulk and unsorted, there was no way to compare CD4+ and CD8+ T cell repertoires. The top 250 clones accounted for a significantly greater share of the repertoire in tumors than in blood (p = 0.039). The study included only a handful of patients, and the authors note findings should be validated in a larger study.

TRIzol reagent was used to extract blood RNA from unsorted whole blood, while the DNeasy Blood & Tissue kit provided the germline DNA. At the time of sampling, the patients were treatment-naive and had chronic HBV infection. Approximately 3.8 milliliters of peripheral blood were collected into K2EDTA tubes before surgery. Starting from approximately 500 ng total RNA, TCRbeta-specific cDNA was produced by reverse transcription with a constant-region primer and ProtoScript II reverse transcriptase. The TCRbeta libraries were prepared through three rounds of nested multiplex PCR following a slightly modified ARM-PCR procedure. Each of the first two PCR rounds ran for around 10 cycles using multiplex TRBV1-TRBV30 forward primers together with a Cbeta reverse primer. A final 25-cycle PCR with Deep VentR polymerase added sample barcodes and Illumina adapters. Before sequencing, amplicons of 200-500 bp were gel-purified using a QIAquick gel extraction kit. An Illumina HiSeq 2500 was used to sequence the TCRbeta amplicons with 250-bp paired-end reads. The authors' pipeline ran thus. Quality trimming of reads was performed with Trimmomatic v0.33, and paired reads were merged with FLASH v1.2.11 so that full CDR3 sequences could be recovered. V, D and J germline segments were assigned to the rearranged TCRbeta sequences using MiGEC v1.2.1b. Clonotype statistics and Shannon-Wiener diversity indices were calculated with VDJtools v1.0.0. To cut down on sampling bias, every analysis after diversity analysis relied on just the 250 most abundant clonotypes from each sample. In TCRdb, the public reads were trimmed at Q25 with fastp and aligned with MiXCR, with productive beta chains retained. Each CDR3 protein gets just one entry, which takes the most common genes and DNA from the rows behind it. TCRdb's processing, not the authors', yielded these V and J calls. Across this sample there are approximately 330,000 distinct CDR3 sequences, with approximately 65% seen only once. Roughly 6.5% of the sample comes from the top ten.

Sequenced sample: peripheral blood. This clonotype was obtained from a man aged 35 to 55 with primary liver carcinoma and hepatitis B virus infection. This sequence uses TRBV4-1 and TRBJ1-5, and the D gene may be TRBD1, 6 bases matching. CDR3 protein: CASSQVRGQISQPQHF. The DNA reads TGCGCCAGCAGCCAAGTACGGGGGCAGATAAGTCAGCCCCAGCATTTT.